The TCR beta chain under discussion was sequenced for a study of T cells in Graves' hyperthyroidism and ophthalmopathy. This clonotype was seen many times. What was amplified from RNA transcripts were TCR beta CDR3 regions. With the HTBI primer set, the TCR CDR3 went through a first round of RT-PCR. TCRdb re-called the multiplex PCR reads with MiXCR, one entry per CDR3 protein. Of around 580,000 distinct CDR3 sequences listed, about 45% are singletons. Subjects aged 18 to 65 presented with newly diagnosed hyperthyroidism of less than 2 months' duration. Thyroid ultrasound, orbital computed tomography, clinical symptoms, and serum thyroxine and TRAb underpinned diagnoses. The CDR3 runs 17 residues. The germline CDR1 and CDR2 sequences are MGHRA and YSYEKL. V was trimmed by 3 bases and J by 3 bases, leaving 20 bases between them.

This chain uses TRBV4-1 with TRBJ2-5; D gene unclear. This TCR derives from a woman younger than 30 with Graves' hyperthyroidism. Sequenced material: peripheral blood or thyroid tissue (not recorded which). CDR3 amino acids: CASSHGEFTVTEETQYF. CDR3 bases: TGCGCCAGCAGCCATGGTGAGTTCACAGTGACCGAAGAGACCCAGTACTTC.